Reported below is one TCR beta chain. This entry comes from a study of blood T cell repertoires in COVID-19. Overall study: Samples taken during acute and convalescent COVID-19 were collected in the United States, Italy and Spain. In each case, the material was cDNA or gDNA derived from T cells, B-cell-depleted T cells, or PBMCs.

Original processing methods: Amplification from reference gene primers served as the basis for estimated nucleated cell counts. TCRdb's table, derived via immunoSEQ multiplex PCR, lists solely in-frame clones and lacks some. The V and J calls and clone size are taken from that table; D and trimming were inferred from the DNA. The table has tens of thousands of clones, about nine tenths seen once. The V gene's germline CDR1 is SGHRS and CDR2 YFSETQ. The CDR3 sequence is 14 residues long. The J segment lost 4 bases and the V segment lost 5 bases, leaving 7 bases of the junction unmatched. The sample comprised peripheral blood. The V gene is TRBV5-1, the J gene TRBJ2-7, with TRBD1 identical over 9 bases. This receptor was taken from a man between 65 and 80 years old with acute or convalescent COVID-19. CDR3 residues: CASRWGQGRYEQYF. CDR3 coding DNA: TGCGCCAGCAGATGGGGACAGGGAAGGTACGAGCAGTACTTC. Filled out from reference TRBV5-1 and TRBJ2-7, the complete variable domain reads KAGVTQTPRYLIKTRGQQVTLSCSPISGHRSVSWYQQTPGQGLQFLFEYFSETQRNKGNFPGRFSGRQFSNSRSEMNVSTLELGDSALYLCASRWGQGRYEQYFGPGTRLTVT.